Only one count was recorded for the clone carrying this T cell receptor (beta chain). The sample belongs to a study of blood T cell repertoires in COVID-19. The CDR3 sequence is 17 residues long. Germline V gene lookup returns CDR1 KGHSH and CDR2 LQKENI. With 0 bases removed from V and 0 bases from J, the gap between germline ends came to 12 bases. Produced via immunoSEQ multiplex PCR; TCRdb's table is partial and in-frame only. The sample lists 200,000 to 300,000 clones, approximately 86% occurring once. Source material: PBMCs or T cells enriched from blood (not recorded which). This chain links TRBV18 with TRBJ1-3; the D gene is possibly TRBD1 (6 bases). The TCR originated in a woman aged 40 to 50 with acute COVID-19. The CDR3 DNA is TGTGCCAGCTCACCACCGGGGGCTGCGAGCTCTGGAAACACCATATATTTT. Protein product: CASSPPGAASSGNTIYF.